A selection of T cell receptor beta chains follows, all from one sample in a study of PD-1 blockade in mismatch repair-deficient tumors. Assay: immunoSEQ multiplex PCR; the TCRdb copy retains only in-frame clones and omits some. Of about 39,000 clones detected, 80% to 85% appear once; the ten largest clones hold approximately 0.98%. This specimen consisted of PBMCs, obtained roughly 39 weeks after starting pembrolizumab. The receptors stem from an adult with mismatch repair-deficient cancer. The CDR3 runs from the conserved cysteine through the conserved F or W. A D gene is named only where the DNA matches it firmly. The size field is filled for only some rows; it gives once, few, many or a size class.

CDR3nt: TGCGCCAGCAGTGAGAGCCCCACCGGGACAGGGGGCTTGAACACCGGGGAGCTGTTTTTT
CDR3aa: CASSESPTGTGGLNTGELFF
d_gene: TRBD1
v_gene: TRBV10-1
abundance: -
j_gene: TRBJ2-2

CDR3nt: TGTGCCAGCAGCATGGGTGGAGGCATGAACACTGAAGCTTTCTTT
CDR3aa: CASSMGGGMNTEAFF
d_gene: -
v_gene: TRBV5-4
abundance: few
j_gene: TRBJ1-1

CDR3nt: TGTGCCAGCAGTGAAGGGGGCAGGGCGAACACTGAAGCTTTCTTT
CDR3aa: CASSEGGRANTEAFF
d_gene: -
v_gene: TRBV6-1
abundance: once
j_gene: TRBJ1-1

CDR3nt: TGTGCCAGCAGCGGAAGCGGTCCCGGGGCCCAGTACTTC
CDR3aa: CASSGSGPGAQYF
d_gene: -
v_gene: TRBV9
abundance: -
j_gene: TRBJ2-5

CDR3nt: TGTGCCAGCTCACCAGAGGACTTAGGCTATGGCTACACCTTC
CDR3aa: CASSPEDLGYGYTF
d_gene: -
v_gene: TRBV18
abundance: -
j_gene: TRBJ1-2

CDR3nt: TGTGCCAGCAGTTCCTGGACAGCGCGACTAGCCAATGAGCAGTTCTTC
CDR3aa: CASSSWTARLANEQFF
d_gene: -
v_gene: TRBV27
abundance: -
j_gene: TRBJ2-1

CDR3nt: TGTGCCAGCAGCACCCTGTCCGGGACTTGGGCCGAGCAGTACTTC
CDR3aa: CASSTLSGTWAEQYF
d_gene: -
v_gene: TRBV28
abundance: -
j_gene: TRBJ2-7

CDR3nt: TGTGCCAGCAGCAAAGTTTCCCCTTCCTACGAGCAGTACTTC
CDR3aa: CASSKVSPSYEQYF
d_gene: -
v_gene: TRBV21-1
abundance: -
j_gene: TRBJ2-7

CDR3nt: TGTGCCAGCAGCTTGGGACAGGGGGTCTGGTCTGGAAACACCATATATTTT
CDR3aa: CASSLGQGVWSGNTIYF
d_gene: TRBD1
v_gene: TRBV5-6
abundance: -
j_gene: TRBJ1-3

CDR3nt: TGCAGCGTTGAAGGGAGACAGGGCTACGAGCAGTACTTC
CDR3aa: CSVEGRQGYEQYF
d_gene: TRBD1
v_gene: TRBV29-1
abundance: -
j_gene: TRBJ2-7

CDR3nt: TGCGCCAGCAGGAGTACGGGAGGAGCAGATACGCAGTATTTT
CDR3aa: CASRSTGGADTQYF
d_gene: TRBD2
v_gene: TRBV5-1
abundance: -
j_gene: TRBJ2-3

CDR3nt: TGTGCCAGCAGCTCGCGTAACCAGGGGGGCGTTGCTGGCTACACCTTC
CDR3aa: CASSSRNQGGVAGYTF
d_gene: TRBD1
v_gene: TRBV7-9
abundance: -
j_gene: TRBJ1-2

CDR3nt: TGCGCCAGCAGCTTCGGGACGGCGGGAGAAGCTTTCTTT
CDR3aa: CASSFGTAGEAFF
d_gene: -
v_gene: TRBV5-1
abundance: once
j_gene: TRBJ1-1

CDR3nt: TGTGCCAGCAGCTTCTCCGGGACAGTTAACACCGGGGAGCTGTTTTTT
CDR3aa: CASSFSGTVNTGELFF
d_gene: TRBD1
v_gene: TRBV7-9
abundance: -
j_gene: TRBJ2-2